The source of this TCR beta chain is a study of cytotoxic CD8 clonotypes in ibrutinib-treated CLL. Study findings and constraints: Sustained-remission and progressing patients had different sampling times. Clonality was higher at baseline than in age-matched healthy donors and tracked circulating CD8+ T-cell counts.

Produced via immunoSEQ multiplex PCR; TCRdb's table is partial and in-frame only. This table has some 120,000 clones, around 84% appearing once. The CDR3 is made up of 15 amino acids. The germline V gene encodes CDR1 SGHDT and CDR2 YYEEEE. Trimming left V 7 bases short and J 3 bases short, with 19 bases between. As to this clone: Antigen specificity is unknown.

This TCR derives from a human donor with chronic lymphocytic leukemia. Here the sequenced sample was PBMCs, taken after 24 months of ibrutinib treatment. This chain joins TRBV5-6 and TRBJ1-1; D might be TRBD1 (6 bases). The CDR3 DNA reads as TGTGCCAGCCGACTTCGGGGGCCAGGGGACACTGAAGCTTTCTTT. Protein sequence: CASRLRGPGDTEAFF.